This record concerns one T cell receptor (beta chain) sequence. The antigen remains undetermined. These data belong to a study of PD-1 blockade in classical Hodgkin lymphoma. Whole-study findings and limits: At baseline, newly diagnosed patients reportedly showed less TCR diversity than healthy donors. Patients with an early start, nivolumab under 1 year after ASCT, were excluded. Complete responders possessed baseline diversity comparable to newly diagnosed patients.

There was relapse after autologous stem cell transplantation in every patient, and there was variation in brentuximab vedotin exposure. Assay: immunoSEQ multiplex PCR; the TCRdb copy retains only in-frame clones and omits some. This sample yields about 19,000 clones, of which 70% to 80% are seen a single time; roughly a sixth belongs to the top ten. The CDR3 sequence is 14 residues long. The germline V and J ends were trimmed by 2 bases and 2 bases, with 8 bases remaining between them. Germline V lookup: CDR1 MNHEY, CDR2 SVGAGI. Material: peripheral blood mononuclear cells (PBMCs), obtained before the second cycle of nivolumab. This clonotype was obtained from a human donor with classical Hodgkin lymphoma. The chain combines TRBV6-5 with TRBJ2-3; D is possibly TRBD1 or TRBD2 (5 bases each). CDR3 in amino acids: CASSYLGDTDTQYF. The CDR3 nucleotides are TGTGCCAGCAGTTACCTGGGGGACACAGATACGCAGTATTTT.